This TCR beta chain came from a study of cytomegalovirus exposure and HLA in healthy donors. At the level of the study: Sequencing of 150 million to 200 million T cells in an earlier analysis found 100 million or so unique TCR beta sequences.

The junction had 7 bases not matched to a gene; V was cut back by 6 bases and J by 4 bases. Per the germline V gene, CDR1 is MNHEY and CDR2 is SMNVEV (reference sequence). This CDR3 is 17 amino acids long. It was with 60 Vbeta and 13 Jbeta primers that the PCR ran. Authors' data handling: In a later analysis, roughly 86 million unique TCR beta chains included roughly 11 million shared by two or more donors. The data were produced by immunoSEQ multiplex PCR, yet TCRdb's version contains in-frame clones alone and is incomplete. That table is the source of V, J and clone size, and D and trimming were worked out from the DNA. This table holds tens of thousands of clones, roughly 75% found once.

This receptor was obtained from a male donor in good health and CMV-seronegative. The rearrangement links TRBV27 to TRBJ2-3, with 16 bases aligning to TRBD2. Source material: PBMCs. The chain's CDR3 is CASRLGLAGGPSDTQYF. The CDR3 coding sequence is TGTGCCAGCAGGTTGGGACTAGCGGGAGGGCCCTCAGATACGCAGTATTTT.